Listed below are T cell receptor beta chains from one sample, sequenced in a study of CD8+ T cells in alopecia areata. Assay: immunoSEQ multiplex PCR; the TCRdb copy retains only in-frame clones and omits some. The sample includes around 100,000 clones, 50% to 65% seen only once; the top ten take 3% to 4%. The sequencing here drew on CD4+ T cells sorted from blood, taken at week 24, from a patient treated with tofacitinib. These receptors were collected from a human donor with alopecia areata. Each CDR3 is given with its conserved first and last residue. D genes are given only for firm matches. Part of the rows lack a size; the others show once, few, many or a class for expanded clones.

CDR3 length	D gene	V gene	clone size	J gene	CDR3 protein	CDR3 DNA
16	TRBD2	TRBV10-3	few	TRBJ2-5	CAISGTGTRAQETQYF	TGTGCCATCAGCGGTACCGGGACTAGGGCGCAAGAGACCCAGTACTTC
16	NA	TRBV9	NA	TRBJ1-2	CASSPRGTATFYGYTF	TGTGCCAGCAGCCCCCGGGGTACAGCGACCTTCTATGGCTACACCTTC
11	NA	TRBV11-3	NA	TRBJ2-2	CASARAGELFF	TGTGCCAGCGCCAGGGCCGGGGAGCTGTTTTTT
14	TRBD1	TRBV10-3	few	TRBJ2-1	CATEPGQGSNEQFF	TGTGCCACTGAACCGGGACAGGGCTCCAATGAGCAGTTCTTC
16	NA	TRBV5-6	many	TRBJ2-4	CASSFFVARRDVIQYF	TGTGCCAGCAGCTTTTTTGTCGCGAGGCGGGATGTCATTCAGTACTTC
14	NA	TRBV4-1	few	TRBJ1-5	CASSQDWGFQPQHF	TGCGCCAGCAGCCAAGACTGGGGGTTTCAGCCCCAGCATTTT
16	TRBD1	TRBV5-4	NA	TRBJ1-2	CASSLAGTGGFYGYTF	TGTGCCAGCAGCTTGGCCGGGACAGGGGGATTCTATGGCTACACCTTC
13	NA	TRBV27	NA	TRBJ1-1	CASSLRELTEAFF	TGTGCCAGCAGTTTGCGGGAGTTAACTGAAGCTTTCTTT
15	NA	TRBV29-1	NA	TRBJ1-1	CSVFLTGGVNTEAFF	TGCAGCGTTTTTTTAACAGGCGGTGTGAACACTGAAGCTTTCTTT
15	TRBD1	TRBV7-9	NA	TRBJ1-5	CASSLGGQPNQPQHF	TGTGCCAGCAGCTTAGGGGGACAGCCCAATCAGCCCCAGCATTTT
16	TRBD1	TRBV18	few	TRBJ2-3	CASSPFSEGAADTQYF	TGTGCCAGCTCACCTTTTTCCGAGGGGGCCGCAGATACGCAGTATTTT
18	TRBD2	TRBV5-1	NA	TRBJ2-3	CASSWRPSGGAGSDTQYF	TGCGCCAGCAGCTGGAGACCTAGCGGGGGGGCCGGGTCAGATACGCAGTATTTT
16	TRBD1	TRBV18	NA	TRBJ1-4	CASSQGQGTTNEKLFF	TGTGCCAGCTCACAAGGACAGGGAACAACTAATGAAAAACTGTTTTTT
13	NA	TRBV11-2	NA	TRBJ2-3	CASSLIVTDTQYF	TGTGCCAGCAGCTTAATAGTCACAGATACGCAGTATTTT
13	TRBD1	TRBV27	few	TRBJ1-1	CASSLGQASEAFF	TGTGCCAGCAGTTTAGGACAGGCCTCTGAAGCTTTCTTT
11	NA	TRBV5-1	NA	TRBJ1-1	CASRETTEAFF	TGCGCCAGCAGAGAGACGACTGAAGCTTTCTTT
13	NA	TRBV30	few	TRBJ2-1	CAWRWGLADEQFF	TGTGCCTGGAGGTGGGGGCTAGCGGATGAGCAGTTCTTC
13	NA	TRBV7-2	NA	TRBJ2-5	CASSAQARETQYF	TGTGCCAGCAGCGCACAGGCGAGGGAGACCCAGTACTTC
13	NA	TRBV10-3	few	TRBJ1-2	CAITSDGNYGYTF	TGTGCCATCACCTCGGACGGAAACTATGGCTACACCTTC
15	TRBD2	TRBV7-2	NA	TRBJ2-2	CASTIAGGSTGELFF	TGTGCCAGTACCATCGCCGGGGGGTCGACCGGGGAGCTGTTTTTT
17	NA	TRBV5-6	NA	TRBJ1-2	CASTRRPAGRATYGYTF	TGTGCCAGCACCCGAAGGCCCGCGGGTCGGGCCACCTATGGCTACACCTTC
12	NA	TRBV11-3	NA	TRBJ1-1	CASSPARVGAFF	TGTGCCAGCAGCCCCGCCCGGGTTGGAGCTTTCTTT
13	NA	TRBV18	NA	TRBJ1-1	CASSPGGNTEAFF	TGTGCCAGCTCACCGGGGGGGAACACTGAAGCTTTCTTT
15	NA	TRBV30	NA	TRBJ2-7	CAWSVGGGATYEQYF	TGTGCCTGGAGTGTTGGTGGGGGTGCAACCTACGAGCAGTACTTC
14	NA	TRBV18	few	TRBJ2-7	CASSPRTDTYEQYF	TGTGCCAGCTCACCACGGACAGACACCTACGAGCAGTACTTC
18	TRBD1	TRBV15	few	TRBJ1-2	CATSPTRTGGIFDYGYTF	TGTGCCACCAGCCCAACTCGGACAGGGGGTATTTTCGACTATGGCTACACCTTC
14	NA	TRBV9	NA	TRBJ2-1	CASSALGSYNEQFF	TGTGCCAGCAGCGCCTTGGGGTCCTACAATGAGCAGTTCTTC
14	TRBD1	TRBV29-1	NA	TRBJ1-1	CSVKTQLTGTEAFF	TGCAGCGTGAAAACCCAATTGACAGGGACTGAAGCTTTCTTT
14	TRBD2	TRBV4-1	NA	TRBJ2-5	CASSPSGDKETQYF	TGCGCCAGCAGCCCTAGCGGGGACAAAGAGACCCAGTACTTC
16	NA	TRBV25-1	NA	TRBJ2-1	CASSAPPGIRHNEQFF	TGTGCCAGCAGTGCCCCACCGGGGATCCGTCACAATGAGCAGTTCTTC
14	NA	TRBV27	few	TRBJ1-3	CASSSRRSGNTIYF	TGTGCCAGCAGTTCACGACGCTCTGGAAACACCATATATTTT
12	NA	TRBV29-1	few	TRBJ1-4	CSVGSGGEKLFF	TGCAGCGTTGGGTCGGGAGGTGAAAAACTGTTTTTT
14	NA	TRBV5-1	NA	TRBJ2-3	CASSLASPADTQYF	TGCGCCAGCAGCTTGGCATCCCCCGCGGATACGCAGTATTTT
15	TRBD1	TRBV6-5	NA	TRBJ2-3	CASSRTGQGADTQYF	TGTGCCAGCAGTCGTACGGGACAGGGTGCGGATACGCAGTATTTT
14	TRBD1	TRBV7-2	NA	TRBJ1-1	CASRFGQGYTEAFF	TGTGCCAGCAGATTTGGACAGGGGTATACTGAAGCTTTCTTT
12	NA	TRBV10-3	once	TRBJ2-7	CAISAGPYEQYF	TGTGCCATCAGTGCGGGCCCCTACGAGCAGTACTTC
16	TRBD1	TRBV6-6	NA	TRBJ2-5	CASRPPRDRSQETQYF	TGTGCCAGCAGGCCCCCACGGGACAGATCCCAAGAGACCCAGTACTTC
12	TRBD2	TRBV7-2	few	TRBJ2-4	CASSLGLAVQYF	TGTGCCAGCAGCTTAGGCCTAGCGGTTCAGTACTTC
15	NA	TRBV7-2	NA	TRBJ2-3	CASSLVYAATDTQYF	TGTGCCAGCAGCTTAGTGTACGCGGCCACAGATACGCAGTATTTT
14	TRBD1	TRBV9	NA	TRBJ1-2	CASSVDGTGEGYTF	TGTGCCAGCAGCGTAGACGGGACAGGGGAGGGCTACACCTTC
13	NA	TRBV29-1	NA	TRBJ1-3	CSVEAFSGNTIYF	TGCAGCGTTGAGGCTTTCTCTGGAAACACCATATATTTT
15	TRBD1	TRBV30	few	TRBJ2-6	CAWSFRGSGANVLTF	TGTGCCTGGAGTTTCAGGGGGTCTGGGGCCAACGTCCTGACTTTC
13	TRBD1	TRBV2	NA	TRBJ2-1	CAGGQGHDNEQFF	TGTGCCGGAGGACAGGGCCACGATAATGAGCAGTTCTTC
11	NA	TRBV29-1	NA	TRBJ2-7	CSVRETYEQYF	TGCAGCGTCCGGGAGACCTACGAGCAGTACTTC
13	NA	TRBV6-5	NA	TRBJ1-6	CASSKDRGQPLHF	TGTGCCAGCAGTAAGGACCGAGGACAACCCCTCCACTTT
15	NA	TRBV15	NA	TRBJ1-6	CATSRDGQGHSPLHF	TGTGCCACCAGCAGAGATGGGCAGGGCCATTCACCCCTCCACTTT
13	NA	TRBV19	NA	TRBJ1-1	CASSTRENTEAFF	TGTGCCAGTAGCACAAGGGAGAACACTGAAGCTTTCTTT
14	TRBD1	TRBV5-1	NA	TRBJ2-1	CASSLGGGYNEQFF	TGCGCCAGCAGCCTAGGGGGCGGGTACAATGAGCAGTTCTTC
13	NA	TRBV5-1	NA	TRBJ2-7	CASSPLGSHEQYF	TGCGCCAGCAGCCCCCTCGGGTCCCACGAGCAGTACTTC
13	NA	TRBV15	NA	TRBJ2-7	CATSVTKPYEQYF	TGTGCCACCAGCGTAACGAAACCTTACGAGCAGTACTTC
15	NA	TRBV2	few	TRBJ2-3	CASSEVGTRSDTQYF	TGTGCCAGCAGTGAAGTGGGGACAAGATCAGATACGCAGTATTTT
13	NA	TRBV30	NA	TRBJ1-1	CAWSGGANTEAFF	TGTGCCTGGAGTGGCGGGGCTAACACTGAAGCTTTCTTT
15	NA	TRBV6-5	few	TRBJ2-2	CASSQTYGNTGELFF	TGTGCCAGCAGCCAAACCTATGGAAACACCGGGGAGCTGTTTTTT
16	NA	TRBV5-6	NA	TRBJ1-2	CASSLAVRGAGYGYTF	TGTGCCAGCAGCTTGGCTGTACGGGGGGCGGGCTATGGCTACACCTTC
13	NA	TRBV7-2	NA	TRBJ2-5	CASSPQGRETQYF	TGTGCCAGCAGCCCACAGGGTCGGGAGACCCAGTACTTC
16	TRBD1	TRBV4-1	once	TRBJ1-1	CASSQNRGHGNTEAFF	TGCGCCAGCAGCCAGAACAGGGGGCATGGGAACACTGAAGCTTTCTTT
14	NA	TRBV13	few	TRBJ1-5	CATPGLYSNQPQHF	TGTGCCACCCCAGGACTATATAGCAATCAGCCCCAGCATTTT
14	TRBD1	TRBV5-1	NA	TRBJ2-5	CASSRDSVQETQYF	TGCGCCAGCAGCAGGGACAGTGTTCAAGAGACCCAGTACTTC